This TCR beta chain was observed in a study of T cell repertoires in cytomegalovirus infection. Study context: Based on public TCR beta signatures, there were indications of CMV infection and of a matching HLA type.

In its sample, this clonotype was seen a few times. Trimming stripped 6 bases from V and 4 bases from J, with 24 bases between. This CDR3 region has 17 residues. Per germline, CDR1 SNHLY and CDR2 FYNNEI. TCRdb used MiXCR to reprocess the reads, holding one entry per CDR3 protein. The repertoire holds roughly 250,000 distinct CDR3 sequences, over 20% seen once, with about 20% in the top ten. Sample: CD8+ T cells from PBMCs. This clonotype was obtained from a human donor in good health (CMV status not recorded). Some clones in this sample may be carry-over from other donors' samples. This rearrangement joins TRBV2 to TRBJ1-2; D is unclear. The chain's CDR3 is CASRAGLGQNTIYGYTF. The CDR3 coding sequence is TGTGCCAGCAGGGCCGGGTTAGGGCAGAATACTATCTATGGCTACACCTTC.